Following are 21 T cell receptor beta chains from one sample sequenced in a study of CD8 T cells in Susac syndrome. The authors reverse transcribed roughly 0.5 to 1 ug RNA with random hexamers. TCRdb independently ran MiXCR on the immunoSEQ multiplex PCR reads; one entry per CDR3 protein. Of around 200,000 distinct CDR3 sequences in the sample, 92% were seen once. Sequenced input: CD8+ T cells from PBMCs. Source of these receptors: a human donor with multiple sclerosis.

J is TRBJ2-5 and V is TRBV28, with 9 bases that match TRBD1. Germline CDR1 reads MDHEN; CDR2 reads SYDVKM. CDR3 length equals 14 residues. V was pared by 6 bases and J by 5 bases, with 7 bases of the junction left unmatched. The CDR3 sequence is CASSQRTGAETQYF. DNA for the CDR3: TGTGCCAGCAGCCAAAGGACAGGGGCGGAGACCCAGTACTTC.

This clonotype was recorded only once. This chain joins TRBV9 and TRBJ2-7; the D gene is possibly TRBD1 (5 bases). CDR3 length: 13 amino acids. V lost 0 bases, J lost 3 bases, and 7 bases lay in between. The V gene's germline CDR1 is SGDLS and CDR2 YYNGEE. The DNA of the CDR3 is TGTGCCAGCAGCGTAGGACAGATCTACGAGCAGTACTTC. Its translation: CASSVGQIYEQYF.

DNA of the CDR3: TGCAGTGCAACGACAGGCGTGAACACTGAAGCTTTCTTT. The encoded protein is CSATTGVNTEAFF. J is TRBJ1-1 and V is TRBV20-1; a weak D match, TRBD1 (6 bases). The V gene lost 6 bases and the J gene lost 0 bases, with 11 bases spanning the gap. CDR3 length: 13 residues. Germline-derived CDR1 and CDR2 are DFQATT and SNEGSKA (reference sequence).

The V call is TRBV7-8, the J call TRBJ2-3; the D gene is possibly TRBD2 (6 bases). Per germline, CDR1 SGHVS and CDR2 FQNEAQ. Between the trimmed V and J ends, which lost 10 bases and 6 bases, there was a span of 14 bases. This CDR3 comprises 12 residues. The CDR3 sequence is CATYRGGDTQYF. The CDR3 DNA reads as TGTGCCACCTACCGGGGAGGTGATACGCAGTATTTT.

For the CDR3, the DNA is TGTGCCAGCAGTCAATCCCCGGGACTAGCGGTCACAGATACGCAGTATTTT. This encodes CASSQSPGLAVTDTQYF. This chain connects TRBV5-4 to TRBJ2-3, with 11 bases identical to TRBD2. Trimming took 5 bases from V and 2 from J; bases not matched to a gene: 10. The length of the CDR3 is 17 residues. CDR1 SGHNT and CDR2 YYREEE come from the germline V gene (reference sequence).

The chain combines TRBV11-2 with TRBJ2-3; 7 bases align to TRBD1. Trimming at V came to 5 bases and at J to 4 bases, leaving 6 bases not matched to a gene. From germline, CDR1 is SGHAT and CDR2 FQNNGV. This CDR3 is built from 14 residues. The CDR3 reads CASSGTGAADTQYF. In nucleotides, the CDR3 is TGTGCCAGCAGCGGTACAGGGGCCGCAGATACGCAGTATTTT.

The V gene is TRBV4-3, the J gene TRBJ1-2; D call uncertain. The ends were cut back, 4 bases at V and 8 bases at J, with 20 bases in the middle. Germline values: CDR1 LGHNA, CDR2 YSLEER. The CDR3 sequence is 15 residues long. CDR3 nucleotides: TGCGCCAGCAGCCGCCGGGCCCCGAGTGGTGCGGGCTACACCTTC. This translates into CASSRRAPSGAGYTF.

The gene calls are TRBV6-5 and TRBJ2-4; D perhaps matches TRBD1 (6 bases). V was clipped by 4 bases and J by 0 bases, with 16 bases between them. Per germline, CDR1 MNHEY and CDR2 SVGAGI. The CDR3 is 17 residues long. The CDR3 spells CASSCPYRVGAKNIQYF. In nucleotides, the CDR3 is TGTGCCAGCAGTTGCCCATACAGGGTAGGAGCCAAAAACATTCAGTACTTC.

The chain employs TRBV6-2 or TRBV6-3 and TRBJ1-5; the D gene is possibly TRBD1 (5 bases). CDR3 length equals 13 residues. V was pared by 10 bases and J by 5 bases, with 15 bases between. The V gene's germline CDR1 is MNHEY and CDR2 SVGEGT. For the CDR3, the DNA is TGTGCCATTGGAGGGGTAGCGTATCAGCCCCAGCATTTT. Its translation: CAIGGVAYQPQHF.

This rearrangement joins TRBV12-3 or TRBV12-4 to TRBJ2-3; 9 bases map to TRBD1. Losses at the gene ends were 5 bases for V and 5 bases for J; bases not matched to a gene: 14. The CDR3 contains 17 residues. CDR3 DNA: TGTGCCAGCAGTCAAACTCCCTGGGGGACAGGGAAAGATACGCAGTATTTT. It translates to CASSQTPWGTGKDTQYF.

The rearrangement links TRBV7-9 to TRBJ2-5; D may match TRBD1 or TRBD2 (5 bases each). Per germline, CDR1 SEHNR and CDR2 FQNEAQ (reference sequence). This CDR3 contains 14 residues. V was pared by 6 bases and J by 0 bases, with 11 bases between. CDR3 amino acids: CASSGGLNQETQYF. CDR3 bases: TGTGCCAGCAGTGGGGGTTTGAACCAAGAGACCCAGTACTTC. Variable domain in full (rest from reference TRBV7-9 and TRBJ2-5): DTGVSQNPRHKITKRGQNVTFRCDPISEHNRLYWYRQTLGQGPEFLTYFQNEAQLEKSRLLSDRFSAERPKGSFSTLEIQRTEQGDSAMYLCASSGGLNQETQYFGPGTRLLVL.

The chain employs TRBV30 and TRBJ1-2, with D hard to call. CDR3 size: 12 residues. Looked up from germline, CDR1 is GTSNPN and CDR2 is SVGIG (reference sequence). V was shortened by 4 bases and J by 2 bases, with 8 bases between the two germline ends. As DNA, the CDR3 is TGTGCCTGGAACAGCCTAAACTATGGCTACACCTTC. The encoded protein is CAWNSLNYGYTF.

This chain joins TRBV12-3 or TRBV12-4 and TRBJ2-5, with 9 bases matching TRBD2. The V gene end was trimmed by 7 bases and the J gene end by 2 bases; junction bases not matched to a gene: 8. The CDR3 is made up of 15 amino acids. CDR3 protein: CASTFSGRSQETQYF. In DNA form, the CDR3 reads TGTGCCAGCACCTTTAGCGGGAGATCACAAGAGACCCAGTACTTC.

CDR3 sequence (DNA): TGCAGTGCTAGAGCCCCAACTAGCTATCTCTACGAGCAGTACTTC. This codes for CSARAPTSYLYEQYF. The V gene is TRBV20-1, the J gene TRBJ2-7, with a tentative D call TRBD2 (6 bases). Trimming cost V 1 base and J 3 bases, with 16 bases left between them. The CDR3 loop spans 15 amino acids. Looked up from germline, CDR1 is DFQATT and CDR2 is SNEGSKA (reference sequence).

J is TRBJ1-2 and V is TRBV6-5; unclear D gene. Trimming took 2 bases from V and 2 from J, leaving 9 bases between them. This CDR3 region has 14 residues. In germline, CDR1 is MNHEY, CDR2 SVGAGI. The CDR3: CASSYEVGNYGYTF. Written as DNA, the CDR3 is TGTGCCAGCAGTTACGAGGTGGGAAACTATGGCTACACCTTC.

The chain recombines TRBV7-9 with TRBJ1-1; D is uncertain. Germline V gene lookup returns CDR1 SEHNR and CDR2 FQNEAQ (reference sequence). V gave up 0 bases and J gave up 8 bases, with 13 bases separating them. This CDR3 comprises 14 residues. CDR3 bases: TGTGCCAGCAGCTTAGCGGGCAGCCCTCTAGAAGCTTTCTTT. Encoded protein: CASSLAGSPLEAFF.

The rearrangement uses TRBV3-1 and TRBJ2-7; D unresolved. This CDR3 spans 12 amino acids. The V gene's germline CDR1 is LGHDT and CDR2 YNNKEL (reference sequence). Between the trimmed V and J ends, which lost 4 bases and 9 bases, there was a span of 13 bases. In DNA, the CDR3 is TGTGCCAGCAGCCCACCCCCCCCCGGGCAGTACTTC. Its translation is CASSPPPPGQYF.

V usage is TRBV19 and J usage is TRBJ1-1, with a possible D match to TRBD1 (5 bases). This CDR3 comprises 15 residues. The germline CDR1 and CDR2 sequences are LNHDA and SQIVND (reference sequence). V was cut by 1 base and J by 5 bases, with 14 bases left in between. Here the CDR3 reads CASSIGGGGRTEAFF. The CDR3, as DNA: TGTGCCAGTAGTATAGGGGGGGGTGGAAGGACTGAAGCTTTCTTT. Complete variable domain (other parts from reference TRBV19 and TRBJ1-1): DGGITQSPKYLFRKEGQNVTLSCEQNLNHDAMYWYRQDPGQGLRLIYYSQIVNDFQKGDIAEGYSVSREKKESFPLTVTSAQKNPTAFYLCASSIGGGGRTEAFFGQGTRLTVV.

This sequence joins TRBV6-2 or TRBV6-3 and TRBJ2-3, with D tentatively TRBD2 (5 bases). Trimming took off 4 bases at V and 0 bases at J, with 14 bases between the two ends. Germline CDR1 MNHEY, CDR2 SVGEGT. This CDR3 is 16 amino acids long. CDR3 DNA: TGTGCCAGCAGTTTAGGACTGACCCGAAGCACAGATACGCAGTATTTT. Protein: CASSLGLTRSTDTQYF.

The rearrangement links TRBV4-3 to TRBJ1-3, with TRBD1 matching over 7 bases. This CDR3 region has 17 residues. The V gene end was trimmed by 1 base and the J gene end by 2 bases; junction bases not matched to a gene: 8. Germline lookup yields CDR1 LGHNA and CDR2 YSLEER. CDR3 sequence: CASSQALTGTAGNTIYF. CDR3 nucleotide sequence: TGCGCCAGCAGCCAAGCCCTGACAGGGACCGCTGGAAACACCATATATTTT.

The CDR3 protein is CASSQEKASGIYNEQFF. CDR3 bases: TGTGCCAGCAGCCAAGAAAAGGCTAGCGGGATTTACAATGAGCAGTTCTTC. The rearrangement joins TRBV3-1 to TRBJ2-1; 9 nucleotides align to TRBD2. The germline V gene encodes CDR1 LGHDT and CDR2 YNNKEL (reference sequence). CDR3 length equals 17 residues. With V trimmed by 0 bases and J by 4 bases, 7 bases remained unmatched.